One sample yielded the 25 T cell receptor beta chains listed below, sequenced in a study of blood T cell repertoires in COVID-19 (dated by TCRdb to the early 2020s). Libraries came from the immunoSEQ multiplex PCR assay. Entries here come from immuneACCESS through TCRdb and include only in-frame sequences with V and J called. Some clones fail to appear in such tables; in the studies checked, an unresolved V gene covers under half of the shortfall, and the cause of the remainder is unknown. This sample comprises 140,000 to 150,000 clones, approximately 90% of them detected only once. About 4% of the sample goes to the ten largest clones. The specimen was PBMCs or T cells enriched from blood (not recorded which). All receptors come from a woman aged 40 to 50 who had been exposed to COVID-19.

The gene calls are TRBV5-1 and TRBJ1-1; D gene uncertain. V lost 1 base and J lost 4, with 14 bases in between. The CDR3 contains 15 residues. CDR1 and CDR2 (germline): SGHRS, YFSETQ. In DNA, the CDR3 is TGCGCCAGCAGCTTGAATTCTGAGAGGGCCACTGAAGCTTTCTTT. This sequence encodes CASSLNSERATEAFF. Variable domain in full (rest from reference TRBV5-1 and TRBJ1-1): KAGVTQTPRYLIKTRGQQVTLSCSPISGHRSVSWYQQTPGQGLQFLFEYFSETQRNKGNFPGRFSGRQFSNSRSEMNVSTLELGDSALYLCASSLNSERATEAFFGQGTRLTVV.

CDR3 residues: CASSEHTGGADTEAFF. The CDR3 nucleotides read TGTGCCAGCAGTGAACACACAGGGGGCGCCGACACTGAAGCTTTCTTT. The rearrangement uses TRBV6-1 and TRBJ1-1; TRBD1 aligns across 9 bases. Losses at the gene ends were 2 bases for V and 3 bases for J; bases not matched to a gene: 7. The CDR3 sequence is 16 residues long. CDR1 is MNHNS, CDR2 SASEGT, per germline.

The chain has TRBV29-1 and TRBJ2-5; D is perhaps TRBD1 (5 bases). The CDR3 is made up of 13 amino acids. V lost 4 bases to trimming and J lost 5 bases, with 14 bases between them. The germline CDR1 and CDR2 sequences are SQVTM and ANQGSEA. The CDR3 sequence is CSVGAGLGETQYF. DNA for the CDR3: TGCAGCGTTGGGGCAGGGCTGGGGGAGACCCAGTACTTC.

This chain connects TRBV28 to TRBJ1-2; 7 nucleotides align to TRBD1. CDR1 and CDR2 from the germline V gene are MDHEN and SYDVKM. The CDR3 is 16 amino acids. Trimming removed 5 bases from V and 7 bases from J; junction bases left unmatched: 16. The CDR3 region has the DNA TGTGCCAGCAGTACCGAGACAGGGATGGCGGTAGGTGGCTACACCTTC. Translated: CASSTETGMAVGGYTF.

V usage is TRBV12-3 or TRBV12-4 and J usage is TRBJ2-1; 8 bases align to TRBD2. The CDR3 consists of 12 residues. Trimming at V came to 6 bases and at J to 14 bases, leaving 9 bases not matched to a gene. The chain's CDR3 is CASRTGRGGEFF. The CDR3 bases are TGTGCCAGCAGGACCGGCCGGGGGGGTGAGTTCTTC.

The V call is TRBV5-1, the J call TRBJ2-3, with a tentative D call TRBD1 (8 bases). V was trimmed by 4 bases and J by 7 bases, leaving 19 bases between them. Germline-derived CDR1 and CDR2 are SGHRS and YFSETQ. This CDR3 is 15 amino acids long. This CDR3 reads CASSQGQGGQNTQYF. In DNA form, the CDR3 reads TGCGCCAGCAGCCAAGGACAGGGAGGGCAGAATACGCAGTATTTT.

CDR3 in amino acids: CASNSGQGEGQPQHF. CDR3 bases: TGTGCCAGCAATTCGGGACAGGGGGAGGGTCAGCCCCAGCATTTT. V usage is TRBV6-5 and J usage is TRBJ1-5, with 11 nucleotides matching TRBD1. Losses at the gene ends were 7 bases for V and 6 bases for J; bases not matched to a gene: 8. CDR3 length: 15 amino acids. Germline values: CDR1 MNHEY, CDR2 SVGAGI.

This rearrangement joins TRBV7-9 to TRBJ1-1; a weak D match, TRBD1 (6 bases). CDR1 is SEHNR, CDR2 FQNEAQ, per germline (reference sequence). There are 13 residues in the CDR3. Trimming stripped 2 bases from V and 5 bases from J, with 9 bases between. Here the CDR3 reads CASSLTQGTEAFF. Written as DNA, the CDR3 is TGTGCCAGCAGCTTAACCCAGGGGACTGAAGCTTTCTTT.

The chain couples TRBV19 to TRBJ1-5; the match to TRBD1 covers 10 bases. The CDR3 has 15 residues. Germline lookup yields CDR1 LNHDA and CDR2 SQIVND (reference sequence). Losses at the gene ends were 7 bases for V and 4 bases for J; bases not matched to a gene: 7. This CDR3 is CASTGGTGANQPQHF. In nucleotides, the CDR3 is TGTGCCAGTACCGGAGGGACAGGGGCAAATCAGCCCCAGCATTTT.

The genes are TRBV4-3 and TRBJ2-3; D is possibly TRBD1 (5 bases). The V gene's germline CDR1 is LGHNA and CDR2 YSLEER. V was cut by 0 bases and J by 5 bases, with 9 bases left in between. This CDR3 is 14 amino acids long. This chain's CDR3 is CASSQDRRGDTQYF. The DNA of the CDR3 is TGCGCCAGCAGCCAAGATCGTAGGGGAGATACGCAGTATTTT.

This clone has a single count. The chain couples TRBV19 to TRBJ2-3; 7 bases match TRBD2. Per the germline V gene, CDR1 is LNHDA and CDR2 is SQIVND (reference sequence). The CDR3 extends over 16 amino acids. V lost 5 bases, J lost 1 base, and 9 bases stayed unmatched. The chain's CDR3 is CASSPRMLAGTDTQYF. The CDR3, as DNA: TGTGCCAGTAGTCCCCGGATGCTAGCGGGCACAGATACGCAGTATTTT.

This clone was counted many times. The chain employs TRBV19 and TRBJ1-2; D is perhaps TRBD1 (5 bases). The CDR3 totals 14 residues. Germline-derived CDR1 and CDR2 are LNHDA and SQIVND (reference sequence). Deletions cut 6 bases from V and 6 bases from J, with 17 bases between. Here the CDR3 DNA reads TGTGCCAGTAGACAAGGGGAGGGCGCTGATGGCTACACCTTC. Translated, it gives CASRQGEGADGYTF.

This chain joins TRBV9 and TRBJ2-1; a weak D match, TRBD1 (5 bases). V lost 6 bases and J lost 8, with 12 bases in between. There are 12 residues in the CDR3. CDR1 and CDR2 from the germline V gene are SGDLS and YYNGEE. Here the CDR3 DNA reads TGTGCCAGCACCAGGGATGATGATGAGCAGTTCTTC. Amino acids: CASTRDDDEQFF.

The CDR3 coding sequence is TGTGCCAGCAGCGTAGGAGACAGTTATAACTATGGCTACACCTTC. The encoded protein is CASSVGDSYNYGYTF. V and J are TRBV9 and TRBJ1-2, with a possible D match to TRBD1 (5 bases). V was trimmed by 0 bases and J by 1 base, leaving 10 bases between them. CDR1 and CDR2 (germline): SGDLS, YYNGEE. There are 15 residues in the CDR3.

The V gene is TRBV27, the J gene TRBJ2-1; 8 nucleotides match TRBD1. The CDR3 contains 16 residues. Germline V gives CDR1 MNHEY, CDR2 SMNVEV (reference sequence). Unmatched junction bases numbered 15, after V lost 6 bases and J lost 8 bases. The DNA for the CDR3 is TGTGCCAGCAGCCAGTTACACACGACAGGGGATGATGAGCAGTTCTTC. This translates into CASSQLHTTGDDEQFF.

CDR3 sequence: CASSHGTGGSSPLHF. The CDR3 bases are TGTGCCAGCAGCCATGGGACAGGGGGCAGTTCACCCCTCCACTTT. The gene calls are TRBV7-8 and TRBJ1-6, with 12 bases aligning to TRBD1. CDR1 is SGHVS and CDR2 is FQNEAQ in the germline V gene. Trimming cost V 5 bases and J 9 bases; bases outside gene matches: 5. This CDR3 spans 15 amino acids.

CDR3 residues: CASSVGGGPGSPLHF. DNA for the CDR3: TGTGCCAGCAGCGTAGGGGGCGGCCCAGGGTCACCCCTCCACTTT. The V and J genes are TRBV9 and TRBJ1-6, with D maybe TRBD1 (5 bases). The germline V and J ends were trimmed by 0 bases and 10 bases, with 14 bases remaining between them. The germline V gene encodes CDR1 SGDLS and CDR2 YYNGEE. CDR3 length equals 15 residues.

The chain links TRBV5-1 to TRBJ2-5; TRBD1 matches at 12 bases. V dropped 3 bases and J dropped 0; count of bases not matched to a gene: 9. CDR3 length equals 18 residues. From germline, CDR1 is SGHRS and CDR2 YFSETQ. The CDR3 sequence is CASSSAGTGGTHQETQYF. Here the CDR3 DNA reads TGCGCCAGCAGCTCTGCCGGGACAGGGGGCACCCACCAAGAGACCCAGTACTTC.

The chain links TRBV10-1 to TRBJ2-5; 8 positions match TRBD2. Germline V gene lookup returns CDR1 WNHNN and CDR2 SYGVQD (reference sequence). Germline trimming cut 3 bases from V and 5 bases from J; bases unmatched to any gene: 8. CDR3 length equals 15 residues. The CDR3 loop is CASSDRGGPRETQYF. The CDR3 bases are TGCGCCAGCAGTGATCGGGGGGGGCCCCGGGAGACCCAGTACTTC.

V and J are TRBV6-6 and TRBJ1-5, with D maybe TRBD1 (5 bases). The CDR3 extends over 13 amino acids. V was trimmed by 8 bases and J by 2 bases, leaving 10 bases between them. Germline assignment: CDR1 MNHNY and CDR2 SVGAGI (reference sequence). The CDR3 spells CASQPGGNQPQHF. DNA of the CDR3: TGTGCCAGCCAACCGGGGGGCAATCAGCCCCAGCATTTT.

This CDR3 reads CASSANGRGGTDTQYF. The CDR3 DNA is TGTGCCAGCAGCGCGAATGGGCGGGGGGGCACAGATACGCAGTATTTT. This chain links TRBV5-4 with TRBJ2-3, with 8 bases aligning to TRBD2. V gave up 4 bases and J gave up 1 base; unmatched junction bases: 8. This CDR3 comprises 16 residues. Germline-derived CDR1 and CDR2 are SGHNT and YYREEE (reference sequence).

This clone was picked up one time. This chain connects TRBV19 to TRBJ1-1, with D possibly TRBD1 on 5 matching bases. Germline V gene sequence: CDR1 LNHDA, CDR2 SQIVND (reference sequence). V lost 5 bases and J lost 5, with 12 bases in between. CDR3 size: 13 residues. CDR3 nucleotides: TGTGCCAGTAGTTCCGGACAAAGGACTGAAGCTTTCTTT. Its protein is CASSSGQRTEAFF. The variable domain in full, with the rest retrieved from reference TRBV19 and TRBJ1-1, is DGGITQSPKYLFRKEGQNVTLSCEQNLNHDAMYWYRQDPGQGLRLIYYSQIVNDFQKGDIAEGYSVSREKKESFPLTVTSAQKNPTAFYLCASSSGQRTEAFFGQGTRLTVV.

The rearrangement uses TRBV27 and TRBJ1-5; possibly TRBD1 for D (5 bases). CDR3 length: 15 amino acids. With 3 bases removed from V and 1 base from J, the gap between germline ends came to 10 bases. Per the germline V gene, CDR1 is MNHEY and CDR2 is SMNVEV (reference sequence). The CDR3 region is CASSFAQGSNQPQHF. In DNA form, the CDR3 reads TGTGCCAGCAGTTTCGCGCAGGGAAGCAATCAGCCCCAGCATTTT.

The chain couples TRBV2 to TRBJ2-5; TRBD2 might be the D (6 bases). Between the trimmed V and J ends, which lost 4 bases and 5 bases, there was a span of 17 bases. CDR1 and CDR2 from the germline V gene are SNHLY and FYNNEI. The CDR3 is made up of 15 amino acids. The CDR3 loop reads CASSVGTSNKETQYF. The CDR3 nucleotides read TGTGCCAGCAGTGTCGGGACTTCTAATAAGGAGACCCAGTACTTC.

This chain uses TRBV6-5 with TRBJ1-2; the D gene is possibly TRBD1 (6 bases). CDR1 and CDR2 from the germline V gene are MNHEY and SVGAGI. Deletions cut 6 bases from V and 6 bases from J, with 20 bases between. The CDR3 runs 15 residues. CDR3 coding DNA: TGTGCCAGCAGCCCAGACGGGACATTAGGAGATGGCTACACCTTC. Protein: CASSPDGTLGDGYTF.